These T cell receptor beta chains were read from a single sample in a study of CD8 T cells in ankylosing spondylitis. MiXCR, run by TCRdb on the 5' RACE reads, gives a single entry per CDR3 protein. The table lists over 700,000 distinct CDR3 sequences, about 20% of them singletons. The sequenced sample was blood, either unsorted or a sorted T cell fraction (not recorded which). The receptors were gathered from a male donor with ankylosing spondylitis. Both conserved end residues are part of each CDR3. Fields, in order: D gene, V gene, J gene, CDR3 length, clone size, CDR3 protein, CDR3 DNA. A D gene is named only where the DNA matches it firmly. Clone size appears in some rows only: once, few, many, or a class for an expanded clone.

.	TRBV20-1	TRBJ1-4	14	many	CSALREGWDEKLFF	TGCAGTGCCCTCCGGGAGGGGTGGGATGAAAAACTGTTTTTT
.	TRBV20-1	TRBJ2-3	16	.	CSARDLRKGKTDTQYF	TGCAGTGCTAGAGATCTGAGGAAGGGGAAGACAGATACGCAGTATTTT
TRBD2	TRBV5-1	TRBJ2-3	21	.	CASSFAPSLTSGGGGTDTQYF	TGCGCCAGCAGCTTTGCTCCGTCCCTGACTAGCGGGGGAGGCGGCACAGATACGCAGTATTTT
.	TRBV7-9	TRBJ2-1	17	few	CASSLAWRTPDRNEQFF	TGTGCCAGCAGCTTAGCGTGGAGGACTCCTGATCGCAATGAGCAGTTCTTC
.	TRBV27	TRBJ2-1	12	.	CASRHFYNEQFF	TGTGCCAGCAGGCACTTCTACAATGAGCAGTTCTTC
.	TRBV5-1	TRBJ2-2	14	.	CASSSGLYTGELFF	TGCGCCAGCAGCTCGGGGTTGTACACCGGGGAGCTGTTTTTT
.	TRBV29-1	TRBJ2-6	16	many	CSVVWAALSGANVLTF	TGCAGCGTTGTATGGGCAGCCCTCTCTGGGGCCAACGTCCTGACTTTC
TRBD2	TRBV7-6	TRBJ2-5	17	.	CASSLVPKAGGKETQYF	TGTGCCAGCAGCTTAGTTCCAAAAGCGGGGGGAAAAGAGACCCAGTACTTC
.	TRBV7-2	TRBJ1-2	14	few	CASSARTANYGYTF	TGTGCCAGCAGCGCCAGGACAGCTAACTATGGCTACACCTTC
TRBD2	TRBV5-1	TRBJ2-7	17	.	CASSPSGLAGFNYEQYF	TGCGCCAGCAGCCCAAGTGGACTAGCGGGGTTCAATTACGAGCAGTACTTC
.	TRBV2	TRBJ1-6	19	many	CASSDMRGEVSFGDSPLHF	TGTGCCAGCAGTGATATGAGAGGGGAGGTGTCTTTCGGGGATTCACCCCTCCACTTT
.	TRBV29-1	TRBJ2-7	14	.	CSAGVGGDSYEQYF	TGCAGCGCGGGGGTGGGTGGAGACTCCTACGAGCAGTACTTC
.	TRBV12-3/TRBV12-4	TRBJ1-2	13	.	CANPRRGHYGYTF	TGTGCCAACCCCAGGAGGGGCCACTATGGCTACACCTTC
.	TRBV29-1	TRBJ2-7	14	many	CSVEGWGLTYEQYF	TGCAGCGTTGAAGGCTGGGGCCTTACCTACGAGCAGTACTTC
.	TRBV11-2	TRBJ2-1	15	many	CASSLGTPTTPEQFF	TGTGCCAGCAGCCTCGGGACTCCCACTACTCCTGAGCAGTTCTTC
TRBD1	TRBV5-1	TRBJ1-2	14	.	CASSGQGGDYGYTF	TGCGCCAGCAGTGGACAGGGAGGGGACTATGGCTACACCTTC
.	TRBV7-9	TRBJ1-1	13	few	CASSSDGYTEAFF	TGTGCCAGCAGCTCGGACGGGTACACTGAAGCTTTCTTT
.	TRBV7-2	TRBJ1-5	15	once	CASSLGLGDNQPQHF	TGTGCCAGCAGCTTAGGTCTCGGAGACAATCAGCCCCAGCATTTT